The present entry profiles one T cell receptor (beta chain) with its context. Its antigen is as yet unknown. This sample is drawn from a study of Graves' ophthalmopathy and Graves' hyperthyroidism. Using RNA transcripts, the TCR beta CDR3 regions were amplified. Investigators did first-round RT-PCR with HTBI primers, then second-round multiplex PCR. From the multiplex PCR reads, TCRdb called clonotypes with MiXCR, one entry per CDR3 protein. The repertoire holds 170,000 or so distinct CDR3 sequences, 30% to 45% seen once, with around 5.8% in the top ten. Overall study findings and caveats: Most thyroid clonotypes expanded beyond 0.001 frequency were also found in blood. From stable hyperthyroidism, ophthalmopathy was separated by a 13-signature model with roughly 89% sensitivity and 75% to 84% specificity.

Germline V gene lookup returns CDR1 LNHNV and CDR2 YYDKDF (reference sequence). Trimming left V 1 base short and J 5 bases short, with 14 bases between. The CDR3 runs 15 residues. The TCR sequence derives from a woman in her thirties or forties with Graves' ophthalmopathy. Sequencing was carried out using peripheral blood. The rearrangement links TRBV15 to TRBJ2-5; D may be TRBD1 or TRBD2 (5 bases each). The CDR3 coding sequence is TGTGCCACCAGCAGAGTTGAGGGAGAGGGGGAGACCCAGTACTTC. It translates to CATSRVEGEGETQYF.